The T cell receptor (beta chain) described here comes from a study of radiotherapy plus CTLA-4 blockade in lung cancer. At the level of the study: Objective response rate was around 20%; disease control rate, about 28%.

Study results and limitations: Interferon-beta, together with early blood T cell clone dynamics, reportedly best predicted response. The study found tumor-derived TCR clones expanded in blood after radiotherapy plus ipilimumab.

Data came from immunoSEQ multiplex PCR; TCRdb stores just in-frame clones and leaves some out. In the table there are tens of thousands of clones, 70% to 90% of which are singletons. About this clone: The antigen is undetermined.

Material: peripheral blood, obtained from a patient treated with radiotherapy plus ipilimumab. The clonotype originates from a human donor with non-small cell lung cancer that progressed on radiotherapy plus ipilimumab.

CDR3 amino acids: CASSVTGGAYQPQHF. The CDR3 coding sequence is TGTGCCAGTAGTGTAACAGGGGGCGCCTATCAGCCCCAGCATTTT. The chain recombines TRBV19 with TRBJ1-5; 9 nucleotides match TRBD1. The CDR3 has 15 residues. The germline V gene encodes CDR1 LNHDA and CDR2 SQIVND (reference sequence). The ends lost 5 bases at V and 5 bases at J; junction bases unmatched: 7.